This is a list of T cell receptor beta chains from one sample in a study of spatial heterogeneity in lung cancer. In TCRdb, the 5' RACE reads were re-called with MiXCR into one record per CDR3 protein. The repertoire consists of about 120,000 distinct CDR3 sequences, with more than 10% occurring once and the leading ten covering 16%. The sample was PBMCs, taken at follow-up. These receptors all come from a male donor with early-stage non-small cell lung cancer. The CDR3 runs from the conserved cysteine through the conserved F or W. D genes are given only for firm matches. Some rows have no size entry. The others give once, few or many, or a class for an expanded clone.

CDR3aa: CASRRTDNTEAFF
CDR3nt: TGTGCCAGCAGGAGGACAGACAACACTGAAGCTTTCTTT
abundance: few
v_gene: TRBV27
j_gene: TRBJ1-1
d_gene: NA

CDR3aa: CASSLVQGATEAFF
CDR3nt: TGTGCCAGCAGCTTAGTACAGGGGGCGACTGAAGCTTTCTTT
abundance: many
v_gene: TRBV7-9
j_gene: TRBJ1-1
d_gene: TRBD1

CDR3aa: CASSHYRDSSYEQYF
CDR3nt: TGTGCCAGCAGCCATTACCGGGACAGCTCCTACGAGCAGTACTTC
abundance: many
v_gene: TRBV4-2
j_gene: TRBJ2-7
d_gene: TRBD1

CDR3aa: CASSSPGTENTEAFF
CDR3nt: TGCGCCAGCAGCTCTCCCGGGACAGAAAACACTGAAGCTTTCTTT
abundance: many
v_gene: TRBV5-1
j_gene: TRBJ1-1
d_gene: TRBD1

CDR3aa: CASRRDSRNSIQYF
CDR3nt: TGTGCCAGCAGGCGGGACTCCCGAAACTCGATTCAGTACTTC
abundance: few
v_gene: TRBV2
j_gene: TRBJ2-4
d_gene: NA

CDR3aa: CASSLSPTGPRIQYF
CDR3nt: TGTGCCAGCAGTTTATCGCCGACAGGCCCACGGATTCAGTACTTC
abundance: NA
v_gene: TRBV27
j_gene: TRBJ2-4
d_gene: NA

CDR3aa: CSARDPLSSNQPQHF
CDR3nt: TGCAGTGCTAGAGACCCACTTTCTAGCAATCAGCCCCAGCATTTT
abundance: few
v_gene: TRBV20-1
j_gene: TRBJ1-5
d_gene: NA

CDR3aa: CATSDRDRSLGDTQYF
CDR3nt: TGTGCCACCAGTGACCGGGACAGGTCCCTGGGAGATACGCAGTATTTT
abundance: many
v_gene: TRBV24-1
j_gene: TRBJ2-3
d_gene: TRBD1

CDR3aa: CASSPMRGGHGNEQFF
CDR3nt: TGTGCCAGCAGCCCTATGCGGGGGGGCCATGGGAATGAGCAGTTCTTC
abundance: NA
v_gene: TRBV3-1
j_gene: TRBJ2-1
d_gene: TRBD2

CDR3aa: CASSPQGRDNQPQHF
CDR3nt: TGTGCCAGCAGCCCACAGGGGCGCGACAATCAGCCCCAGCATTTT
abundance: few
v_gene: TRBV5-5
j_gene: TRBJ1-5
d_gene: TRBD1

CDR3aa: CASSSSGEKETQYF
CDR3nt: TGTGCCAGCAGCTCTAGCGGGGAAAAAGAGACCCAGTACTTC
abundance: few
v_gene: TRBV11-3
j_gene: TRBJ2-5
d_gene: TRBD2

CDR3aa: CASSESGNSPLHF
CDR3nt: TGCGCCAGCAGTGAGTCGGGGAATTCACCCCTCCACTTT
abundance: many
v_gene: TRBV10-1
j_gene: TRBJ1-6
d_gene: NA

CDR3aa: CASRGDFLVTEAFF
CDR3nt: TGTGCCAGCAGAGGGGATTTCTTGGTCACTGAAGCTTTCTTT
abundance: NA
v_gene: TRBV5-5
j_gene: TRBJ1-1
d_gene: NA

CDR3aa: CASSQGIGAFF
CDR3nt: TGTGCCAGCAGCCAGGGGATCGGAGCTTTCTTT
abundance: few
v_gene: TRBV5-6
j_gene: TRBJ1-1
d_gene: NA

CDR3aa: CASSLKPGQGAGELFF
CDR3nt: TGTGCCAGCAGCTTGAAGCCGGGACAGGGGGCCGGGGAGCTGTTTTTT
abundance: few
v_gene: TRBV7-2
j_gene: TRBJ2-2
d_gene: TRBD1

CDR3aa: CASSVGPSGGYNEQFF
CDR3nt: TGTGCCAGCAGCGTAGGCCCTAGCGGGGGATACAATGAGCAGTTCTTC
abundance: few
v_gene: TRBV9
j_gene: TRBJ2-1
d_gene: TRBD2

CDR3aa: CSVSPGQAARGYTF
CDR3nt: TGCAGCGTTTCGCCCGGACAGGCGGCTAGGGGCTACACCTTC
abundance: many
v_gene: TRBV29-1
j_gene: TRBJ1-2
d_gene: TRBD1

CDR3aa: CATKEGTGGELFF
CDR3nt: TGTGCCACCAAGGAGGGTACCGGCGGGGAGCTGTTTTTT
abundance: few
v_gene: TRBV24-1
j_gene: TRBJ2-2
d_gene: NA

CDR3aa: CSARGPKPNEQFF
CDR3nt: TGCAGTGCTAGAGGTCCCAAACCCAATGAGCAGTTCTTC
abundance: many
v_gene: TRBV20-1
j_gene: TRBJ2-1
d_gene: NA

CDR3aa: CASSLARNKNTEAFF
CDR3nt: TGTGCCAGCAGCTTGGCCAGGAACAAGAACACTGAAGCTTTCTTT
abundance: NA
v_gene: TRBV5-5
j_gene: TRBJ1-1
d_gene: NA

CDR3aa: CTSSGTNTDTQYF
CDR3nt: TGCACCAGCAGCGGGACTAACACAGATACGCAGTATTTT
abundance: NA
v_gene: TRBV10-1
j_gene: TRBJ2-3
d_gene: TRBD2

CDR3aa: CASSLSLVLRPQHF
CDR3nt: TGTGCCAGCAGTTTATCGTTGGTCCTCAGGCCCCAGCATTTT
abundance: NA
v_gene: TRBV28
j_gene: TRBJ1-5
d_gene: NA

CDR3aa: CASTSLRTGANIQYF
CDR3nt: TGTGCCAGCACCTCCCTTAGGACAGGGGCAAACATTCAGTACTTC
abundance: many
v_gene: TRBV28
j_gene: TRBJ2-4
d_gene: TRBD1

CDR3aa: CATRTGKNYGYTF
CDR3nt: TGTGCCACCCGGACAGGGAAAAACTATGGCTACACCTTC
abundance: NA
v_gene: TRBV28
j_gene: TRBJ1-2
d_gene: TRBD1

CDR3aa: CASSDGYQPQHF
CDR3nt: TGTGCCAGCAGCGACGGTTATCAGCCCCAGCATTTT
abundance: once
v_gene: TRBV12-3/TRBV12-4
j_gene: TRBJ1-5
d_gene: NA

CDR3aa: CATSNWGVLGSYNSPLHF
CDR3nt: TGTGCCACCAGCAACTGGGGGGTCCTCGGCTCCTATAATTCACCCCTCCACTTT
abundance: many
v_gene: TRBV15
j_gene: TRBJ1-6
d_gene: NA

CDR3aa: CASSVAAVYNEQFF
CDR3nt: TGTGCCAGCAGCGTAGCCGCGGTCTACAATGAGCAGTTCTTC
abundance: NA
v_gene: TRBV9
j_gene: TRBJ2-1
d_gene: NA

CDR3aa: CASSVDRPTFTGELFF
CDR3nt: TGTGCCAGCAGCGTCGACAGACCTACTTTCACCGGGGAGCTGTTTTTT
abundance: few
v_gene: TRBV11-3
j_gene: TRBJ2-2
d_gene: NA

CDR3aa: CASSGHLTLDTQYF
CDR3nt: TGTGCCAGCAGTGGTCATCTCACCTTAGATACGCAGTATTTT
abundance: few
v_gene: TRBV6-2/TRBV6-3
j_gene: TRBJ2-3
d_gene: NA

CDR3aa: CASSLDSGGPQAQYF
CDR3nt: TGTGCCAGCAGCTTAGATAGCGGGGGCCCCCAGGCGCAGTATTTT
abundance: NA
v_gene: TRBV7-8
j_gene: TRBJ2-3
d_gene: TRBD2

CDR3aa: CASSIVGQAYNEQFF
CDR3nt: TGTGCCAGTAGTATAGTAGGACAGGCGTACAATGAGCAGTTCTTC
abundance: few
v_gene: TRBV19
j_gene: TRBJ2-1
d_gene: TRBD1

CDR3aa: CASRVLEGGADTQYF
CDR3nt: TGTGCCAGCAGGGTACTAGAGGGTGGAGCAGATACGCAGTATTTT
abundance: NA
v_gene: TRBV28
j_gene: TRBJ2-3
d_gene: NA

CDR3aa: CSARVSGNGYTF
CDR3nt: TGCAGTGCTAGAGTCTCAGGGAATGGCTACACCTTC
abundance: few
v_gene: TRBV20-1
j_gene: TRBJ1-2
d_gene: NA

CDR3aa: CAISRGWFTDTQYF
CDR3nt: TGTGCCATCTCCAGGGGATGGTTCACAGATACGCAGTATTTT
abundance: many
v_gene: TRBV24-1
j_gene: TRBJ2-3
d_gene: NA

CDR3aa: CASSTTTPQETQYF
CDR3nt: TGTGCCAGCAGTACGACCACCCCCCAGGAGACCCAGTACTTC
abundance: few
v_gene: TRBV2
j_gene: TRBJ2-5
d_gene: NA

CDR3aa: CASSQDRGHGETQYF
CDR3nt: TGTGCCAGCAGCCAAGACAGGGGGCACGGAGAGACCCAGTACTTC
abundance: few
v_gene: TRBV28
j_gene: TRBJ2-5
d_gene: TRBD1

CDR3aa: CASSLESLGGAQHF
CDR3nt: TGTGCCAGCAGCTTAGAGTCCCTAGGGGGGGCCCAGCATTTT
abundance: many
v_gene: TRBV7-8
j_gene: TRBJ1-5
d_gene: NA

CDR3aa: CTSSQDLEDREGNQPQHF
CDR3nt: TGCACCAGCAGCCAAGATCTAGAGGACAGGGAGGGCAATCAGCCCCAGCATTTT
abundance: few
v_gene: TRBV1
j_gene: TRBJ1-5
d_gene: NA

CDR3aa: CASSPLAGPNTGELFF
CDR3nt: TGTGCCAGCAGCCCATTAGCGGGGCCGAACACCGGGGAGCTGTTTTTT
abundance: many
v_gene: TRBV4-2
j_gene: TRBJ2-2
d_gene: TRBD2

CDR3aa: CASSSGVIAKNIQYF
CDR3nt: TGTGCCAGCAGTTCAGGAGTGATAGCCAAAAACATTCAGTACTTC
abundance: few
v_gene: TRBV27
j_gene: TRBJ2-4
d_gene: NA

CDR3aa: CASSPWTSGDTDTQYF
CDR3nt: TGTGCCAGCAGCCCATGGACTAGCGGGGACACAGATACGCAGTATTTT
abundance: NA
v_gene: TRBV7-8
j_gene: TRBJ2-3
d_gene: TRBD2

CDR3aa: CASSQEGGVAAYEQYF
CDR3nt: TGTGCCAGCAGCCAAGAAGGGGGGGTGGCTGCCTACGAGCAGTACTTC
abundance: few
v_gene: TRBV3-1
j_gene: TRBJ2-7
d_gene: NA

CDR3aa: CASSSFGLAGSHEQYF
CDR3nt: TGTGCCAGCAGTTCCTTCGGACTAGCGGGGTCCCACGAGCAGTACTTC
abundance: many
v_gene: TRBV12-3/TRBV12-4
j_gene: TRBJ2-7
d_gene: TRBD2

CDR3aa: CSVAPGGRTEAFF
CDR3nt: TGCAGCGTAGCCCCAGGGGGCAGAACTGAAGCTTTCTTT
abundance: many
v_gene: TRBV29-1
j_gene: TRBJ1-1
d_gene: TRBD1

CDR3aa: CASSDPPETQYF
CDR3nt: TGCGCCAGCAGCGACCCCCCAGAGACCCAGTACTTC
abundance: NA
v_gene: TRBV5-1
j_gene: TRBJ2-5
d_gene: NA

CDR3aa: CASSPDSRNYGYTF
CDR3nt: TGTGCCAGCAGCCCAGACAGTCGTAACTATGGCTACACCTTC
abundance: few
v_gene: TRBV7-6
j_gene: TRBJ1-2
d_gene: NA

CDR3aa: CASSQDGDRPTNEKLFF
CDR3nt: TGTGCCAGCAGCCAAGATGGGGACCGACCAACTAATGAAAAACTGTTTTTT
abundance: NA
v_gene: TRBV4-2
j_gene: TRBJ1-4
d_gene: NA